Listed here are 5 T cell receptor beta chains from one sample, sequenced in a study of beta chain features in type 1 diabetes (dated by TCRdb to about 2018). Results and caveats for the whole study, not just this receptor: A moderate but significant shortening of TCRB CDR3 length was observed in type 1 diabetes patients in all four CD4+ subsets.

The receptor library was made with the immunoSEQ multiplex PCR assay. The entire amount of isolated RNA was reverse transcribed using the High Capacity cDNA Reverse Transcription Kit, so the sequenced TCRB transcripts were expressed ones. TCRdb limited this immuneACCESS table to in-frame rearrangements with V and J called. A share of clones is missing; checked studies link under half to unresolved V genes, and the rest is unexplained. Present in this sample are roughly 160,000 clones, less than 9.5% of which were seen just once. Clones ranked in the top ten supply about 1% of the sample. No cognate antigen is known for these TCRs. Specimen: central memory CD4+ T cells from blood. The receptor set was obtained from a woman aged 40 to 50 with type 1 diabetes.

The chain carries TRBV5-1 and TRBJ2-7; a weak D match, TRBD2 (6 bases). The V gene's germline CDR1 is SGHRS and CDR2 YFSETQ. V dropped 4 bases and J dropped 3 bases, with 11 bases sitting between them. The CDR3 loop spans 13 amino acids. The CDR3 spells CASSAGPLYEQYF. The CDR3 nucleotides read TGCGCCAGCAGCGCGGGACCTCTCTACGAGCAGTACTTC.

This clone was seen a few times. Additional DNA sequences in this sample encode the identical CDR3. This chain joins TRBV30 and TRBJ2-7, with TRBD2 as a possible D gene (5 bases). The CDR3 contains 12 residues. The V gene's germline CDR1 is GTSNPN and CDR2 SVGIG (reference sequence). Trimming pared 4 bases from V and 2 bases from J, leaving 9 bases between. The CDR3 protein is CAWNRGTYEQYF. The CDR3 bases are TGTGCCTGGAATCGGGGAACCTACGAGCAGTACTTC.

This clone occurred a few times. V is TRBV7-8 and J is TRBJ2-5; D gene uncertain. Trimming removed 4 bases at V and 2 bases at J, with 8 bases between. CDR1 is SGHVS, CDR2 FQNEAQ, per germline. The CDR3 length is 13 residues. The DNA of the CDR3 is TGTGCCAGCAGCTCGGGTATTCAAGAGACCCAGTACTTC. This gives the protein CASSSGIQETQYF.

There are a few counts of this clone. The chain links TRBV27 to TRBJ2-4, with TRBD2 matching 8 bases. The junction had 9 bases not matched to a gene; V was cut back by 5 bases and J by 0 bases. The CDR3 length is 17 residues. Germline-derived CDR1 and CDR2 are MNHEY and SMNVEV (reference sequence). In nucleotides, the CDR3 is TGTGCCAGCAGTCAACGTTTTAGCGGGGTAGCCAAAAACATTCAGTACTTC. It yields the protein CASSQRFSGVAKNIQYF.

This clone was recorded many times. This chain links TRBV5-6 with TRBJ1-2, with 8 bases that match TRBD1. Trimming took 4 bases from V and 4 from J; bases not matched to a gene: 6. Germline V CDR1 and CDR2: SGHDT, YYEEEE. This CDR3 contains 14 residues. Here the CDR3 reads CASSGQDRVYGYTF. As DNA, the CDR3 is TGTGCCAGCAGCGGGCAGGACAGGGTCTATGGCTACACCTTC.